A selection of T cell receptor beta chains follows, all from one sample in a study of blood T cell repertoires in COVID-19. Here immunoSEQ multiplex PCR was the method, and the copy in TCRdb shows in-frame clones only, minus some. Here the sample spans about 110,000 clones, around three quarters being singletons. Sequencing input: peripheral blood. Receptors originate from a human donor in a cohort sampled during active or convalescent COVID-19. Each CDR3 is given without its conserved first and last residue.

V | CDR3
TRBV7-2 | ASSFFGLAGGRTGELF
TRBV7-9 | ASSNHRGVYEQY
TRBV4-1 | ASSQPTGPLRANEKLF
TRBV14 | ASSQAFSGANVLT
TRBV5-1 | ASSPGFGFVEETQY
TRBV6-5 | ASMRAVGGTYEQY
TRBV4-1 | ASSKGLAGGANTGELF
TRBV5-1 | ASSFRGALGYT
TRBV9 | ASSVAGRNTDTQY
TRBV11-2 | ASSPAGAAKNIQY
TRBV24-1 | ATSDQGYEQY
TRBV6-1 | ASSDRYEQY
TRBV18 | ASSPDWGHSNQPQH
TRBV9 | ASSSSGTSGTNEQF
TRBV28 | ASSTWSNSYNEQF
TRBV6-6 | ASSYGGGLRNQPQH
TRBV19 | ASMDRLINSPLH
TRBV4-1 | ASSQPGQNYEQY
TRBV12-3/TRBV12-4 | ASSLRESETQY
TRBV16 | ASSPGWPLMDTQY
TRBV9 | ASSATGGAYGYT
TRBV11-3 | ASSSTGTSGRVEQF
TRBV4-3 | ASSQGAGGGYNEQF
TRBV28 | ASRSSGSGNEKLF
TRBV18 | ASSLGTGGGQPQH
TRBV30 | AWTTGTTEAF
TRBV9 | ASSDRAGANVLT
TRBV6-6 | ASSTDRAGSGELF
TRBV4-1 | ASSLAGGKRTEAF
TRBV7-2 | ASSSPGLAGNAYEQY
TRBV2 | ASSEERPGGNTIY
TRBV7-2 | ASRKGGRNNEQF
TRBV7-2 | ASSLRHSRYTGELF
TRBV5-1 | ASSLGTGINYEQY
TRBV5-1 | ASSLVPGNTEAF
TRBV7-2 | ASSLVGLAGAEQY
TRBV7-2 | ASSLGQGTLLGKLF
TRBV5-4 | ASSLVSGSTDTQY
TRBV3-1/TRBV3-2 | ASSQDLPSGRRGTDTQY
TRBV25-1 | ASSDVERGTCYEQY
TRBV5-6 | ASSSGGGAYYGYT
TRBV28 | ASSYSGNTIY
TRBV7-9 | ASSLEGWIQRGIQY